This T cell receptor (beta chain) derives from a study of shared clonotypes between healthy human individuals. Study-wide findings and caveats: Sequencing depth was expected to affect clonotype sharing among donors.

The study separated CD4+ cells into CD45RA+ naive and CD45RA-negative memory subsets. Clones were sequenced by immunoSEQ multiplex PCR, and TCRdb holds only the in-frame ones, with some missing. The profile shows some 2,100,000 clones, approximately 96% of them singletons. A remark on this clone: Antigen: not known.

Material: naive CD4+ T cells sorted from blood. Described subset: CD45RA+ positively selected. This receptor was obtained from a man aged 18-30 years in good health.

DNA for the CDR3: TGTGCCAGCAGCCCGATTGGACAGGGGTATGGCTACACCTTC. Its translation is CASSPIGQGYGYTF. The chain couples TRBV7-2 to TRBJ1-2; 9 positions match TRBD1. The germline V gene encodes CDR1 SGHTA and CDR2 FQGNSA. Trimming removed 5 bases from V and 5 bases from J; junction bases left unmatched: 6. The CDR3 has 14 residues. Combining the CDR3 with reference TRBV7-2 and TRBJ1-2 gives the whole variable domain GAGVSQSPSNKVTEKGKDVELRCDPISGHTALYWYRQSLGQGLEFLIYFQGNSAPDKSGLPSDRFSAERTGGSVSTLTIQRTQQEDSAVYLCASSPIGQGYGYTFGSGTRLTVV.